Listed below are T cell receptor beta chains from one sample, sequenced in a study of blood T cells in healthy people across ages. Each CDR3 protein is one row after TCRdb ran MiXCR on the 5' RACE reads. The sample contains some 900,000 distinct CDR3 sequences, around 48% of which appear only once. The specimen sequenced was blood. The origin of the receptors is a man aged 30 to 39 in good health. Each CDR3 is given with its conserved first and last residue. The D gene is left open where the match is weak. Clone size is shown for a subset of rows, as once, few, many or a class of expanded clone.

D gene	clone size	V gene	J gene	CDR3 DNA	CDR3 protein
-	few	TRBV27	TRBJ1-6	TGTGCCAGCAGTTTAGCTACAGAGATGCTTTCACCCCTCCACTTT	CASSLATEMLSPLHF
-	few	TRBV6-5	TRBJ2-1	TGTGCCAGCCGAGGGGGACATCGTTACAATGAGCAGTTCTTC	CASRGGHRYNEQFF
-	few	TRBV4-1	TRBJ2-7	TGCGCCAGCAGCCAAGGGGCGGCAGGTTCAACCTACGAGCAGTACTTC	CASSQGAAGSTYEQYF
-	-	TRBV12-3/TRBV12-4	TRBJ1-5	TGTGCCAGCAGTTTTGGCAGCAACCCCAATCAGCCCCAGCATTTT	CASSFGSNPNQPQHF
-	few	TRBV4-3	TRBJ2-7	TGCGCCAGCAGTTCTGCGGCAGGCTTCTACGAGCAGTACTTC	CASSSAAGFYEQYF
-	few	TRBV5-1	TRBJ2-1	TGCGCCAGCAGCTTGGATGGGGGCCTCCACAATGAGCAGTTCTTC	CASSLDGGLHNEQFF
TRBD1	-	TRBV11-2	TRBJ2-3	TGTGCCAGCAGCACAGAGACAGGGGCTTCCACTTCTGCAGATACGCAGTATTTT	CASSTETGASTSADTQYF
-	few	TRBV10-3	TRBJ2-1	TGTGCCATCACCACAGGGAGAGTTGATGGGAATGAGCAGTTCTTC	CAITTGRVDGNEQFF
-	-	TRBV20-1	TRBJ2-7	TGCAGTGCCGAAGGGCCACAGGCCGAGCAGTACTTC	CSAEGPQAEQYF
TRBD1	-	TRBV2	TRBJ1-4	TGTGCCGGCTGGACAGGGGGCATTGGTGAAAAACTGTTTTTT	CAGWTGGIGEKLFF
-	many	TRBV29-1	TRBJ2-5	TGCAGCTTCCCCCACGGGGCAGGCCAAGAGACCCAGTACTTC	CSFPHGAGQETQYF
-	-	TRBV4-1	TRBJ2-7	TGCGCCAGCAGCCAGGCGGACAGAAGCTCCTACAATGAGCAGTACTTC	CASSQADRSSYNEQYF
-	-	TRBV6-6	TRBJ2-5	TGTGCCAGCAGTTACGACAGGTGGACAGAGACCCAGTACTTC	CASSYDRWTETQYF
-	-	TRBV13	TRBJ1-1	TGTGCCAGCAGCTTAGATCGGGCCTCGAACACTGAAGCTTTCTTT	CASSLDRASNTEAFF
-	once	TRBV27	TRBJ2-7	TGTGCCAGCAGCGGCGGGGACCCCGGGTACTACGAGCAGTACTTC	CASSGGDPGYYEQYF
TRBD2	-	TRBV27	TRBJ2-1	TGTGCCAGCAGCCCGACTAGCGGGGGGTTTTATGAGCAGTTCTTC	CASSPTSGGFYEQFF
-	-	TRBV28	TRBJ2-4	TGTGCCAGCAGTTTAAGATATCGTAGAAGTGAGCAGTACTTC	CASSLRYRRSEQYF
-	-	TRBV24-1	TRBJ2-5	TGTGCCACTGCTCCGGGCCCAGGAACAGAGACCCAGTACTTC	CATAPGPGTETQYF
-	-	TRBV7-9	TRBJ2-7	TGTGCCAGCAGCTCCTACCAGGGGTACGAGCAGTACTTC	CASSSYQGYEQYF
-	few	TRBV29-1	TRBJ2-4	TGCAGCGTTTGTCTGTTACTAGCCAAAAACATTCAGTACTTC	CSVCLLLAKNIQYF
TRBD1	-	TRBV5-8	TRBJ1-2	TGTGCCAGCAGCTTTAGGCCAGGGGGCCGACACTACTATGGCTACACCTTC	CASSFRPGGRHYYGYTF
-	-	TRBV6-1	TRBJ2-3	TGTGCCAGCAGAGGGATCAAGAGCACAGATACGCAGTATTTT	CASRGIKSTDTQYF
TRBD2	few	TRBV20-1	TRBJ2-3	TGCAGTGCTACACTAGCGGGGGGCACAGATACGCAGTATTTT	CSATLAGGTDTQYF